The TCR beta chain under discussion was sequenced for a study of cytomegalovirus exposure and HLA in healthy donors. Data came from immunoSEQ multiplex PCR; TCRdb stores just in-frame clones and leaves some out. The data hold approximately 280,000 clones, with just over 85% observed a single time. Germline V gives CDR1 SEHNR, CDR2 FQNEAQ (reference sequence). V lost 5 bases to trimming and J lost 1 base, with 16 bases between them. This CDR3 region has 16 residues. Source material: PBMCs. This rearrangement joins TRBV7-9 to TRBJ2-3; maybe TRBD1 (6 bases). This clonotype originated in a woman younger than 30 in good health and CMV-seronegative. CDR3 bases: TGTGCCAGCAGCCCGAGCCGGGACAAACGCACAGATACGCAGTATTTT. Translated, it gives CASSPSRDKRTDTQYF.